This T cell receptor beta chain was recovered during a study of shared clonotypes between healthy human individuals. General study results and limits: Across four donors, naive CD4 shared 5% to 6.5%, naive CD8 more than 3%, memory CD4 2% to 2.5%, memory CD8 about 0.4%.

Sequencing used immunoSEQ multiplex PCR; TCRdb keeps in-frame clones, though not all of them. The sample has about 990,000 clones, approximately 78% seen once. This clone showed up just once. Its specificity is not known. Trimming removed 2 bases at V and 4 bases at J, with 11 bases between. The CDR3 has 14 residues. Per germline, CDR1 SNHLY and CDR2 FYNNEI. The chain uses TRBV2 and TRBJ1-2; D not resolved. The material sequenced was memory CD4+ T cells from PBMCs. As for subset: CD45RA-negative fraction. The TCR sequence derives from a man aged 18 to 30 in good health. Some clones in this sample may be carry-over from other donors' samples. CDR3 nucleotides: TGTGCCAGCAGTGAAATCGCAGGCCTCTATGGCTACACCTTC. It encodes CASSEIAGLYGYTF.